This T cell receptor (beta chain) is drawn from a study of beta chain features in type 1 diabetes. Expressed TCRB transcripts were sequenced because the entire RNA isolate underwent reverse transcription. Here immunoSEQ multiplex PCR was the method, and the copy in TCRdb shows in-frame clones only, minus some. The table shows about 900,000 clones, with 17% occurring only once. This clone has only a few counts. Germline V CDR1 and CDR2: MNHEY, SVGAGI. The CDR3 length is 15 residues. Deletions cut 7 bases from V and 0 bases from J, with 14 bases between. Sequences were obtained from naive CD4+ T cells from blood. The sequence came from a woman between 18 and 29 years old in good health. This chain connects TRBV6-5 to TRBJ2-3; D is perhaps TRBD2 (6 bases). CDR3 region: CASKRAGTSTDTQYF. CDR3 coding DNA: TGTGCCAGCAAGAGGGCCGGGACTAGCACAGATACGCAGTATTTT.